The 28 T cell receptor beta chains presented below share a single source sample, sequenced in a study of blood T cell repertoires in COVID-19. TCRdb's copy holds only in-frame clones and misses some; the assay was immunoSEQ multiplex PCR. Of a few hundred thousand clones listed, 87% are singletons. Sample: peripheral blood. The receptor source for this set is a man in his sixties who had recovered from COVID-19.

This chain links TRBV3-1 (or the pseudogene TRBV3-2) with TRBJ1-2; the match to TRBD1 covers 8 bases. Germline values: CDR1 LGHDT, CDR2 YNNKEL (reference sequence). V was clipped by 1 base and J by 6 bases; unmatched bases: 1. CDR3 size: 13 residues. The CDR3 region has the DNA TGTGCCAGCAGCCAAGGGACAGGGCATGGCTACACCTTC. This gives the protein CASSQGTGHGYTF.

V is TRBV28 and J is TRBJ1-4; 9 positions agree with TRBD1. The V segment lost 5 bases and the J segment 12 bases; nucleotides outside the gene matches: 19. Germline CDR1 and CDR2: MDHEN and SYDVKM. The CDR3 length is 17 residues. CDR3 sequence: CASSPSGTGFHYGELFF. The CDR3 nucleotides read TGTGCCAGCAGTCCCTCGGGGACAGGGTTCCATTATGGGGAACTGTTTTTT.

V and J are TRBV5-1 and TRBJ2-7; a possible D gene is TRBD2 (6 bases). The V end was cut by 0 bases, the J end by 2 bases, with 15 bases between. The germline V gene has CDR1 SGHRS and CDR2 YFSETQ. This CDR3 contains 16 residues. The CDR3 protein is CASSLGSGGPPYEQYF. In DNA form, the CDR3 reads TGCGCCAGCAGCTTGGGGTCCGGGGGTCCCCCCTACGAGCAGTACTTC.

The chain recombines TRBV11-2 with TRBJ1-2; D remains unclear. Per germline, CDR1 SGHAT and CDR2 FQNNGV. CDR3 length: 17 residues. The V end lost 1 base, the J end lost 8 bases, and 23 bases lay between the germline ends. The CDR3 DNA sequence: TGTGCCAGCAGCTTAGCAAGGCAGCAAACCATTACGGGGGGCTACACCTTC. Translated, it gives CASSLARQQTITGGYTF. The full variable domain, in which reference TRBV11-2 and TRBJ1-2 provide the parts outside the CDR3, is EAGVAQSPRYKIIEKRQSVAFWCNPISGHATLYWYQQILGQGPKLLIQFQNNGVVDDSQLPKDRFSAERLKGVDSTLKIQPAKLEDSAVYLCASSLARQQTITGGYTFGSGTRLTVV.

The table lists this clone with a count of one. CDR3 DNA sequence: TGCGCCAGCAGCTTGAGTGCAGGGTCCTACAATGAGCAGTTCTTC. Translation gives CASSLSAGSYNEQFF. The chain uses TRBV5-1 and TRBJ2-1; perhaps TRBD1 as D (5 bases). Per germline, CDR1 SGHRS and CDR2 YFSETQ. The CDR3 covers 15 residues. V shed 1 base and J shed 1 base, with 9 bases lying between them.

V and J are TRBV10-3 and TRBJ2-1, with 8 bases matching TRBD2. The CDR3 runs to 13 residues. Per germline, CDR1 ENHRY and CDR2 SYGVKD. V lost 6 bases and J lost 5; bases outside the gene matches: 3. The CDR3 coding sequence is TGTGCCATCAGGGCGGGGGGAGACAATGAGCAGTTCTTC. Amino acids: CAIRAGGDNEQFF.

J is TRBJ2-7 and V is TRBV11-1, with 11 bases identical to TRBD2. Germline CDR1 is SGHAT and CDR2 is FQDESV (reference sequence). The junction had 8 bases not matched to a gene; V was cut back by 6 bases and J by 1 base. CDR3 length equals 16 residues. The CDR3 loop reads CASREDSGGASYEQYF. In nucleotides, the CDR3 is TGTGCCAGCAGGGAAGATAGCGGGGGGGCGTCCTACGAGCAGTACTTC.

The chain links TRBV29-1 to TRBJ1-1; TRBD1 aligns across 10 bases. The junction had 13 bases not matched to a gene; V was cut back by 4 bases and J by 14 bases. Germline V gives CDR1 SQVTM, CDR2 ANQGSEA. This CDR3 is built from 13 residues. The CDR3 sequence: CSVGVGGQGIPFF. CDR3 nucleotide sequence: TGCAGCGTTGGTGTGGGGGGACAGGGGATCCCGTTCTTT.

The rearrangement uses TRBV5-4 and TRBJ1-4; no definite D call. Germline lookup yields CDR1 SGHNT and CDR2 YYREEE (reference sequence). With 4 bases removed from V and 10 bases from J, the gap between germline ends came to 14 bases. The CDR3 runs 13 residues. CDR3 sequence (DNA): TGTGCCAGCAGCCCGGGAGATTTTGGAAAACTGTTTTTT. It yields the protein CASSPGDFGKLFF.

This chain joins TRBV18 and TRBJ2-5; no firm D call. Germline lookup yields CDR1 KGHSH and CDR2 LQKENI. The CDR3 has 14 residues. V lost 4 bases and J lost 2, with 11 bases in between. In DNA, the CDR3 is TGTGCCAGCTCACTCTCCGGGTCGCAAGAGACCCAGTACTTC. It yields the protein CASSLSGSQETQYF.

This chain uses TRBV7-9 with TRBJ2-7; 10 bases are a match to TRBD2. Germline CDR1 and CDR2: SEHNR and FQNEAQ (reference sequence). The CDR3 totals 14 residues. The V gene end was trimmed by 6 bases and the J gene end by 7 bases; junction bases not matched to a gene: 9. The CDR3 protein is CASRSSGGAEEQYF. The CDR3, as DNA: TGTGCCAGCAGGTCAAGCGGGGGGGCTGAAGAGCAGTACTTC.

This chain connects TRBV9 to TRBJ1-2, with unresolved D. Germline V gene sequence: CDR1 SGDLS, CDR2 YYNGEE. The CDR3 runs to 13 residues. V was trimmed by 7 bases and J by 0 bases, leaving 10 bases between them. In DNA, the CDR3 is TGTGCCAGCCTTGGTCGGTCTAACTATGGCTACACCTTC. It encodes CASLGRSNYGYTF. Combining the CDR3 with reference TRBV9 and TRBJ1-2 gives the whole variable domain DSGVTQTPKHLITATGQRVTLRCSPRSGDLSVYWYQQSLDQGLQFLIQYYNGEERAKGNILERFSAQQFPDLHSELNLSSLELGDSALYFCASLGRSNYGYTFGSGTRLTVV.

The chain is built from TRBV28 and TRBJ1-1; D unresolved. Germline lookup yields CDR1 MDHEN and CDR2 SYDVKM. The CDR3 is 11 residues long. The ends were cut back, 5 bases at V and 8 bases at J, with 9 bases in the middle. The CDR3 loop is CASSNTREAFF. Written as DNA, the CDR3 is TGTGCCAGCAGTAATACAAGAGAAGCTTTCTTT. Variable domain in full (rest from reference TRBV28 and TRBJ1-1): DVKVTQSSRYLVKRTGEKVFLECVQDMDHENMFWYRQDPGLGLRLIYFSYDVKMKEKGDIPEGYSVSREKKERFSLILESASTNQTSMYLCASSNTREAFFGQGTRLTVV.

The chain uses TRBV30 and TRBJ2-1; D is unclear. The germline V and J ends were trimmed by 2 bases and 9 bases, with 8 bases remaining between them. Germline V CDR1 and CDR2: GTSNPN, SVGIG (reference sequence). This CDR3 spans 11 amino acids. The CDR3 protein is CAWSLGGEQFF. As DNA, the CDR3 is TGTGCCTGGAGTCTCGGCGGTGAGCAGTTCTTC. Complete variable domain (other parts from reference TRBV30 and TRBJ2-1): SQTIHQWPATLVQPVGSPLSLECTVEGTSNPNLYWYRQAAGRGLQLLFYSVGIGQISSEVPQNLSASRPQDRQFILSSKKLLLSDSGFYLCAWSLGGEQFFGPGTRLTVL.

The chain recombines TRBV5-1 with TRBJ2-3; D is ambiguous. The CDR3 is made up of 16 amino acids. The ends were cut back, 4 bases at V and 4 bases at J, with 19 bases in the middle. The V gene's germline CDR1 is SGHRS and CDR2 YFSETQ. The CDR3 nucleotides read TGCGCCAGCAGCCCGACCCCTACAGAAAGTTCAGATACGCAGTATTTT. It translates to CASSPTPTESSDTQYF.

The CDR3 nucleotides read TGTGCCAGCAGCGGGGACAGGGCCGGATCACCCCTCCACTTT. Residues: CASSGDRAGSPLHF. The chain couples TRBV9 to TRBJ1-6, with 9 bases matching TRBD1. Germline-derived CDR1 and CDR2 are SGDLS and YYNGEE. With 3 bases clipped from V and 10 bases from J, the junction kept 5 bases outside the gene matches. The CDR3 spans 14 residues.

The V and J genes are TRBV19 and TRBJ1-6; 7 positions agree with TRBD1. Germline lookup yields CDR1 LNHDA and CDR2 SQIVND (reference sequence). The CDR3 is 14 residues long. The V and J ends lost 4 bases and 8 bases, in that order; junction bases with no gene match: 5. CDR3 DNA: TGTGCCAGTAGTAGAGGGGGCGAGTATTCACCCCTCCACTTT. Its protein is CASSRGGEYSPLHF.

The rearrangement joins TRBV29-1 to TRBJ2-7; TRBD1 agrees at 7 bases. Germline CDR1 and CDR2: SQVTM and ANQGSEA. CDR3 size: 11 residues. Germline trimming cut 6 bases from V and 6 bases from J; bases unmatched to any gene: 5. Here the CDR3 DNA reads TGCAGCGTCCTCCGACAGGGCGAGCAGTACTTC. Translated, it gives CSVLRQGEQYF.

The chain is built from TRBV30 and TRBJ2-3, with D perhaps assigned TRBD1 or TRBD2 (5 bases each). The CDR3 is made up of 13 amino acids. V was pared by 8 bases and J by 7 bases, with 19 bases between. CDR1 and CDR2 (germline): GTSNPN, SVGIG (reference sequence). Written as DNA, the CDR3 is TGTGCCCGGGAAGGGGTGTTAAAGAATACGCAGTATTTT. This encodes CAREGVLKNTQYF. Variable domain in full (rest from reference TRBV30 and TRBJ2-3): SQTIHQWPATLVQPVGSPLSLECTVEGTSNPNLYWYRQAAGRGLQLLFYSVGIGQISSEVPQNLSASRPQDRQFILSSKKLLLSDSGFYLCAREGVLKNTQYFGPGTRLTVL.

The V call is TRBV5-4, the J call TRBJ2-2; D is possibly TRBD1 (6 bases). V lost 7 bases, J lost 3 bases, and 16 bases lay in between. Germline V gene lookup returns CDR1 SGHNT and CDR2 YYREEE (reference sequence). The CDR3 length is 15 residues. The CDR3 nucleotides are TGTGCCAGCGAAAAACAGGGCCGGGACACCGGGGAGCTGTTTTTT. This codes for CASEKQGRDTGELFF.

The table lists this clone with a count of one. The genes are TRBV5-1 and TRBJ1-2; 9 positions agree with TRBD1. V lost 4 bases and J lost 7; bases outside the gene matches: 8. CDR3 size: 14 residues. Germline CDR1 SGHRS, CDR2 YFSETQ. As DNA, the CDR3 is TGCGCCAGCAGCCCCCAGGGACAGGGACTTGGCTACACCTTC. This codes for CASSPQGQGLGYTF.

The V call is TRBV6-5, the J call TRBJ2-7; possible D gene TRBD2, 6 bases. Germline-derived CDR1 and CDR2 are MNHEY and SVGAGI. CDR3 length: 12 residues. The germline V and J ends were trimmed by 8 bases and 6 bases, with 14 bases remaining between them. CDR3 nucleotide sequence: TGTGCCAGCGGAGTCACCGGGGGCGAGCAGTACTTC. It yields the protein CASGVTGGEQYF.

CDR3 residues: CACGPGLAGDTDTQYF. The DNA of the CDR3 is TGCGCTTGCGGTCCGGGACTAGCGGGAGACACAGATACGCAGTATTTT. This sequence joins TRBV10-1 and TRBJ2-3; 14 bases line up with TRBD2. Germline values: CDR1 WNHNN, CDR2 SYGVQD (reference sequence). The CDR3 contains 16 residues.

The chain links TRBV30 to TRBJ1-2; 9 bases fit TRBD1. V dropped 2 bases and J dropped 3; count of bases not matched to a gene: 10. This CDR3 comprises 16 residues. Germline assignment: CDR1 GTSNPN and CDR2 SVGIG (reference sequence). CDR3 bases: TGTGCCTGGAGTTCCTCAGGGACAGGGTTACACTATGGCTACACCTTC. Its protein is CAWSSSGTGLHYGYTF.

The rearrangement uses TRBV5-1 and TRBJ1-6; D perhaps matches TRBD1 (5 bases). The CDR3 contains 16 residues. Deletions cut 4 bases from V and 7 bases from J, with 18 bases between. Germline assignment: CDR1 SGHRS and CDR2 YFSETQ. The CDR3 loop reads CASSPVEGSPNSPLHF. CDR3 DNA: TGCGCCAGCAGCCCGGTGGAGGGGTCCCCCAATTCACCCCTCCACTTT.

The chain joins TRBV10-1 to TRBJ2-5, with 7 positions matching TRBD1. Germline V gene lookup returns CDR1 WNHNN and CDR2 SYGVQD (reference sequence). This CDR3 contains 13 residues. V gave up 8 bases and J gave up 2 bases; unmatched junction bases: 5. CDR3 in amino acids: CASSKGQQETQYF. CDR3 nucleotides: TGCGCCAGCTCAAAGGGACAGCAAGAGACCCAGTACTTC.

The CDR3 sequence: CASSQQGALDTQYF. The CDR3 region has the DNA TGTGCCAGCTCACAGCAGGGGGCTCTCGATACGCAGTATTTT. The rearrangement joins TRBV18 to TRBJ2-3; 8 nucleotides line up with TRBD1. This CDR3 comprises 14 residues. CDR1 and CDR2 from the germline V gene are KGHSH and LQKENI. V shed 4 bases, J shed 6 bases, and the junction held 6 bases outside the gene matches.

The gene calls are TRBV2 and TRBJ2-1, with 15 bases that match TRBD2. With 5 bases clipped from V and 6 bases from J, the junction kept 5 bases outside the gene matches. Germline V CDR1 and CDR2: SNHLY, FYNNEI. The CDR3 is 16 amino acids. The CDR3: CASSNQGLAGGNEQFF. CDR3 DNA sequence: TGTGCCAGCAGTAACCAGGGACTAGCGGGAGGCAATGAGCAGTTCTTC.